The T cell receptor beta chain under discussion was sequenced for a study of shared clonotypes between healthy human individuals. Study overall: The study enrolled two women and three men aged 18 to 49.

Several immunoSEQ plates held equal portions of the genomic DNA taken from each subset. Libraries were prepared by immunoSEQ multiplex PCR; TCRdb keeps only in-frame clonotypes and omits some of them. The sample lists about 2.1 million clones, 80% to 95% occurring once. Points from the study as a whole: Sampling involved blood alone; tissue repertoires likely differ.

The germline V gene encodes CDR1 SGHRS and CDR2 YFSETQ. This CDR3 contains 11 residues. This clone was found once. The antigen is undetermined. Relative to the germline gene, one junction end is altered; a read error may explain this. CD8 cells classed as naive were CD45RO-negative and positively selected for CCR7, excluding terminally differentiated effector memory CD45RA+ cells. This receptor was taken from a young man in good health. Some clones in this sample may be carry-over from other donors' samples. The sample was naive CD8+ T cells from PBMCs. The chain links TRBV5-1 to TRBJ2-7; 8 positions match TRBD1. CDR3 loop: CASSGDRTRSF. In nucleotides, the CDR3 is TGCGCCAGCAGCGGGGACAGGACCCGATCCTTC. The full variable domain, with the rest looked up from reference TRBV5-1 and TRBJ2-7, is KAGVTQTPRYLIKTRGQQVTLSCSPISGHRSVSWYQQTPGQGLQFLFEYFSETQRNKGNFPGRFSGRQFSNSRSEMNVSTLELGDSALYLCASSGDRTRSFGPGTRLTVT.